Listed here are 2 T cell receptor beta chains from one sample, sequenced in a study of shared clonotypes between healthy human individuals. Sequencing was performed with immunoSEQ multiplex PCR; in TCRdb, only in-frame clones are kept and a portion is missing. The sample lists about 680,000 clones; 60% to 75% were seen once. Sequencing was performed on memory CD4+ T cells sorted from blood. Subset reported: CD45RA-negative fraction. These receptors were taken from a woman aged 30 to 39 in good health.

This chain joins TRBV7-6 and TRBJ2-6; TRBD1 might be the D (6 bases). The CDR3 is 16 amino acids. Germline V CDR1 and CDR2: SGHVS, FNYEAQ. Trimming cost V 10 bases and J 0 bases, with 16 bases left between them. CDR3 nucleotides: TGTGCCACCGGACAGCGCCCTTCCTCTGGGGCCAACGTCCTGACTTTC. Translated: CATGQRPSSGANVLTF. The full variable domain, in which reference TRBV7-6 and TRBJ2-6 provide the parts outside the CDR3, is GAGVSQSPRYKVTKRGQDVALRCDPISGHVSLYWYRQALGQGPEFLTYFNYEAQQDKSGLPNDRFSAERPEGSISTLTIQRTEQRDSAMYRCATGQRPSSGANVLTFGAGSRLTVL.

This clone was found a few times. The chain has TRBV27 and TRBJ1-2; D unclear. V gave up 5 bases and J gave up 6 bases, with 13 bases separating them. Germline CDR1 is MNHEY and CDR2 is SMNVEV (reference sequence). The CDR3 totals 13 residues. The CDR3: CASSRAPRNGYTF. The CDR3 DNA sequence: TGTGCCAGCAGTCGAGCCCCAAGAAATGGCTACACCTTC.